Described below is a single T cell receptor beta chain sequence and its context. Per the original data handling: For nucleated cells, counts were estimated from reference gene primer amplification. Sequencing used immunoSEQ multiplex PCR; TCRdb keeps in-frame clones, though not all of them. V and J calls and clone size are copied from that table; D and trimming were computed from the DNA. The table lists about 50,000 clones, nearly 95% of them singletons, with under 5.5% in the top ten. This entry belongs to a study of blood T cell repertoires in COVID-19. Across the study: Acute-phase and convalescent COVID-19 samples originated in the United States, Italy and Spain. From T cells, B-cell-depleted T cells, or PBMCs came the material, which was cDNA or gDNA.

The CDR3 is made up of 12 amino acids. Trimming shortened V by 4 bases and J by 2 bases, and 5 bases separated the two germline ends. Germline assignment: CDR1 SGHDT and CDR2 YYEEEE. Specimen: peripheral blood. The gene calls are TRBV5-6 and TRBJ2-3; D is ambiguous. The source is a man aged 50 to 59 with active COVID-19. CDR3 sequence: CASSANTDTQYF. CDR3 nucleotide sequence: TGTGCCAGCAGCGCGAACACAGATACGCAGTATTTT. Supplemented by reference TRBV5-6 and TRBJ2-3, the full variable domain reads DAGVTQSPTHLIKTRGQQVTLRCSPKSGHDTVSWYQQALGQGPQFIFQYYEEEERQRGNFPDRFSGHQFPNYSSELNVNALLLGDSALYLCASSANTDTQYFGPGTRLTVL.